This is a list of T cell receptor beta chains from one sample in a study of T cell responses to AZD1222 COVID-19 vaccine. Assay: immunoSEQ multiplex PCR; the TCRdb copy retains only in-frame clones and omits some. The sample has roughly 160,000 clones, about 90% seen once. Specimen: peripheral blood, collected on day 0 of MenACWY control vaccination. The receptor set was obtained from an adult in good health. Both conserved end residues are part of each CDR3. Each record gives: V gene, D gene, J gene, clone size, CDR3 protein, CDR3 DNA. The D gene is left open where the match is weak. Size tells how often a clone was seen (once, few, many) or the class of an expanded clone, and some rows leave it out.

v_call: TRBV20-1
d_call: TRBD1
j_call: TRBJ1-2
clone_size: -
cdr3_aa: CSARGQADLF
cdr3_nt: TGCAGTGCTCGCGGACAGGCCGATCTCTTC

v_call: TRBV10-3
d_call: TRBD1
j_call: TRBJ2-2
clone_size: -
cdr3_aa: CAISRFRDRGNTGELFF
cdr3_nt: TGTGCCATCAGTCGATTCCGGGACAGGGGTAACACCGGGGAGCTGTTTTTT

v_call: TRBV29-1
d_call: -
j_call: TRBJ1-1
clone_size: -
cdr3_aa: CSVVGATEAFF
cdr3_nt: TGCAGCGTTGTGGGGGCGACTGAAGCTTTCTTT

v_call: TRBV28
d_call: TRBD1
j_call: TRBJ2-1
clone_size: -
cdr3_aa: CASSSSTGGRENEQFF
cdr3_nt: TGTGCCAGCAGTTCCTCAACAGGGGGCAGAGAGAATGAGCAGTTCTTC

v_call: TRBV19
d_call: -
j_call: TRBJ2-1
clone_size: -
cdr3_aa: CASGRGGADYEQFF
cdr3_nt: TGTGCCAGTGGAAGGGGGGGGGCCGACTATGAGCAGTTCTTC

v_call: TRBV19
d_call: TRBD1
j_call: TRBJ2-1
clone_size: -
cdr3_aa: CASRSPGGNEQFF
cdr3_nt: TGTGCCAGTAGGTCCCCAGGGGGAAATGAGCAGTTCTTC

v_call: TRBV10-2
d_call: -
j_call: TRBJ2-6
clone_size: -
cdr3_aa: CASKISLSGANVLTF
cdr3_nt: TGCGCCAGCAAAATATCCCTCTCTGGGGCCAACGTCCTGACTTTC

v_call: TRBV28
d_call: -
j_call: TRBJ2-3
clone_size: -
cdr3_aa: CASSLVATDTQYF
cdr3_nt: TGTGCCAGCAGTTTAGTGGCCACAGATACGCAGTATTTT

v_call: TRBV30
d_call: TRBD1
j_call: TRBJ2-7
clone_size: -
cdr3_aa: CAWSVIGWIGQGLHEQYF
cdr3_nt: TGTGCCTGGAGTGTAATTGGCTGGATTGGACAGGGACTGCACGAGCAGTACTTC

v_call: TRBV7-9
d_call: -
j_call: TRBJ2-2
clone_size: -
cdr3_aa: CASSSSASGGNTGELFF
cdr3_nt: TGTGCCAGCAGCAGCTCGGCTTCAGGTGGGAACACCGGGGAGCTGTTTTTT

v_call: TRBV7-3
d_call: TRBD1
j_call: TRBJ2-1
clone_size: -
cdr3_aa: CASRQTGTGDFTEQFF
cdr3_nt: TGTGCCAGCAGACAAACCGGGACAGGGGATTTCACTGAGCAGTTCTTC

v_call: TRBV7-2
d_call: TRBD1
j_call: TRBJ2-7
clone_size: few
cdr3_aa: CASSDVSLGDSLYEQYF
cdr3_nt: TGTGCCAGCAGCGATGTGTCCCTCGGGGACAGCCTTTACGAGCAGTACTTC

v_call: TRBV18
d_call: -
j_call: TRBJ1-5
clone_size: -
cdr3_aa: CASSPWSTSNQPQHF
cdr3_nt: TGTGCCAGCTCACCATGGTCCACTAGCAATCAGCCCCAGCATTTT

v_call: TRBV5-4
d_call: TRBD2
j_call: TRBJ2-1
clone_size: few
cdr3_aa: CASSRTGTRAYNEQFF
cdr3_nt: TGTGCCAGCAGCCGGACCGGGACTAGGGCGTACAATGAGCAGTTCTTC

v_call: TRBV3-1/TRBV3-2
d_call: -
j_call: TRBJ2-4
clone_size: -
cdr3_aa: CASSQDAGPFAKNIQYF
cdr3_nt: TGTGCCAGCAGCCAAGATGCGGGACCCTTTGCCAAAAACATTCAGTACTTC

v_call: TRBV7-2
d_call: -
j_call: TRBJ2-3
clone_size: -
cdr3_aa: CASSLNSPAASTDTQYF
cdr3_nt: TGTGCCAGCAGCTTAAATTCCCCAGCGGCTAGCACAGATACGCAGTATTTT

v_call: TRBV4-3
d_call: TRBD1
j_call: TRBJ2-1
clone_size: -
cdr3_aa: CASSQGQGNEQFF
cdr3_nt: TGCGCCAGCAGCCAAGGACAGGGCAATGAGCAGTTCTTC

v_call: TRBV5-6
d_call: TRBD2
j_call: TRBJ2-5
clone_size: -
cdr3_aa: CASTGLAEHQETQYF
cdr3_nt: TGTGCCAGCACCGGACTAGCGGAACACCAAGAGACCCAGTACTTC

v_call: TRBV30
d_call: -
j_call: TRBJ2-7
clone_size: once
cdr3_aa: CAWSEGTIYEQYF
cdr3_nt: TGTGCCTGGAGTGAGGGGACAATTTACGAGCAGTACTTC

v_call: TRBV5-1
d_call: -
j_call: TRBJ1-1
clone_size: -
cdr3_aa: CASSWRGGDTEAFF
cdr3_nt: TGCGCCAGCAGCTGGAGGGGCGGTGACACTGAAGCTTTCTTT

v_call: TRBV18
d_call: -
j_call: TRBJ1-2
clone_size: -
cdr3_aa: CASSRGQGSNGYTF
cdr3_nt: TGTGCCAGCTCAAGAGGGCAGGGAAGCAATGGCTACACCTTC

v_call: TRBV3-1/TRBV3-2
d_call: TRBD1
j_call: TRBJ2-7
clone_size: -
cdr3_aa: CASSQEGTGMGEQYF
cdr3_nt: TGTGCCAGCAGCCAAGAAGGGACAGGGATGGGTGAGCAGTACTTC

v_call: TRBV25-1
d_call: -
j_call: TRBJ2-7
clone_size: once
cdr3_aa: CASSPQVQSYEQYF
cdr3_nt: TGTGCCAGCAGTCCCCAGGTCCAATCCTACGAGCAGTACTTC

v_call: TRBV4-2
d_call: -
j_call: TRBJ2-7
clone_size: once
cdr3_aa: CASSPSRIRSYEQYF
cdr3_nt: TGTGCCAGCTCTCCGTCCCGTATACGCTCCTACGAGCAGTACTTC

v_call: TRBV19
d_call: -
j_call: TRBJ1-2
clone_size: -
cdr3_aa: CASSRTTTYLDYGYTF
cdr3_nt: TGTGCCAGTAGTAGAACCACAACATACCTTGACTATGGCTACACCTTC

v_call: TRBV29-1
d_call: -
j_call: TRBJ2-5
clone_size: -
cdr3_aa: CSVGSETQYF
cdr3_nt: TGCAGCGTTGGCTCAGAGACCCAGTACTTC

v_call: TRBV7-3
d_call: TRBD2
j_call: TRBJ2-1
clone_size: -
cdr3_aa: CASSSSGVSYNEQFF
cdr3_nt: TGTGCCAGCAGCTCTAGCGGTGTCTCCTACAATGAGCAGTTCTTC

v_call: TRBV19
d_call: TRBD1
j_call: TRBJ2-1
clone_size: -
cdr3_aa: CASSIAQGASEQFF
cdr3_nt: TGTGCCAGTAGTATAGCGCAGGGGGCTAGTGAGCAGTTCTTC

v_call: TRBV27
d_call: -
j_call: TRBJ1-5
clone_size: -
cdr3_aa: CASSPTGQYSNQPQHF
cdr3_nt: TGTGCCAGCAGTCCAACCGGACAGTATAGCAATCAGCCCCAGCATTTT

v_call: TRBV5-1
d_call: -
j_call: TRBJ2-3
clone_size: -
cdr3_aa: CASSLDRKTDTQYF
cdr3_nt: TGCGCCAGCAGCTTGGACAGGAAAACAGATACGCAGTATTTT

v_call: TRBV7-3
d_call: -
j_call: TRBJ2-1
clone_size: -
cdr3_aa: CASSLSHGYNEQFF
cdr3_nt: TGTGCCAGCAGCTTAAGTCACGGCTACAATGAGCAGTTCTTC

v_call: TRBV7-2
d_call: TRBD2
j_call: TRBJ2-7
clone_size: -
cdr3_aa: CASSLRGAGAYEQYF
cdr3_nt: TGTGCCAGCAGCTTAAGGGGAGCGGGAGCCTACGAGCAGTACTTC

v_call: TRBV3-1/TRBV3-2
d_call: -
j_call: TRBJ2-2
clone_size: -
cdr3_aa: CASSQDWSINTGELFF
cdr3_nt: TGTGCCAGCAGCCAAGATTGGTCTATCAACACCGGGGAGCTGTTTTTT

v_call: TRBV30
d_call: -
j_call: TRBJ1-6
clone_size: -
cdr3_aa: CAWNGVNSPLHF
cdr3_nt: TGTGCCTGGAACGGCGTGAATTCACCCCTCCACTTT

v_call: TRBV27
d_call: -
j_call: TRBJ2-1
clone_size: -
cdr3_aa: CASSFRTAISYNEQFF
cdr3_nt: TGTGCCAGCAGCTTCAGGACTGCTATCTCCTACAATGAGCAGTTCTTC

v_call: TRBV10-3
d_call: -
j_call: TRBJ2-2
clone_size: -
cdr3_aa: CAISPGPDGELFF
cdr3_nt: TGTGCCATCAGTCCTGGACCCGACGGGGAGCTGTTTTTT